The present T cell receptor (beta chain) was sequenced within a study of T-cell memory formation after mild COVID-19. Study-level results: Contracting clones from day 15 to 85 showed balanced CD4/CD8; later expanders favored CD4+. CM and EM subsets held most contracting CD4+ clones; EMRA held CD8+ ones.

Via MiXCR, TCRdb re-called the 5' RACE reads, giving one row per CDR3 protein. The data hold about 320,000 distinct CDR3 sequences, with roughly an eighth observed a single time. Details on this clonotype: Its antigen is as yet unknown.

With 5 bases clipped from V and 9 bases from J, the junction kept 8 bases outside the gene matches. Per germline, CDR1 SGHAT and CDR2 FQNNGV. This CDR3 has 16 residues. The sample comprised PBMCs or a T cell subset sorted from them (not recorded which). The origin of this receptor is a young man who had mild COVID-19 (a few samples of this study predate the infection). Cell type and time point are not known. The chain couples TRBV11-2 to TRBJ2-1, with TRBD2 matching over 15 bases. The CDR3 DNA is TGTGCCAGCAGCCCAAGGACTAGCGGGGGGGCGGGTGAGCAGTTCTTC. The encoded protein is CASSPRTSGGAGEQFF.